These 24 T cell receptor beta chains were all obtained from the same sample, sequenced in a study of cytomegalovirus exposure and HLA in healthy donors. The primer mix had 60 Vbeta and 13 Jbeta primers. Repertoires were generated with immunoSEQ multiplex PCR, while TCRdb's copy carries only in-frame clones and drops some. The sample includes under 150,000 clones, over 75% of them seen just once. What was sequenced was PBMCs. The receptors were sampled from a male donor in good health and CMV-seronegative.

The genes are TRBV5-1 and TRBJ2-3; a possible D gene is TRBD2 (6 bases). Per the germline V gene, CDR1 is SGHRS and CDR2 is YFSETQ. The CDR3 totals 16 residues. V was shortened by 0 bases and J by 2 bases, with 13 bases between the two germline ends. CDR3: CASSLGAGSTTDTQYF. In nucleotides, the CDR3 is TGCGCCAGCAGCTTGGGGGCCGGGAGCACCACAGATACGCAGTATTTT.

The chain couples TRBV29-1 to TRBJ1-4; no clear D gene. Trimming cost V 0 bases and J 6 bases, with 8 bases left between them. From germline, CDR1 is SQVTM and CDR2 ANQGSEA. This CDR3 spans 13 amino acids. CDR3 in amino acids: CSVEETPDEKLFF. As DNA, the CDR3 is TGCAGCGTTGAAGAGACACCCGATGAAAAACTGTTTTTT.

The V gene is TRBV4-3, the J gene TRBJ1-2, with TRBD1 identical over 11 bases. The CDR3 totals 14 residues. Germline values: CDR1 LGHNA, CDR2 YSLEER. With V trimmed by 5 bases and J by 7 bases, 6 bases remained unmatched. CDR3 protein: CASSFGQGACGYTF. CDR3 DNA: TGCGCCAGCAGCTTTGGACAGGGGGCTTGTGGCTACACCTTC.

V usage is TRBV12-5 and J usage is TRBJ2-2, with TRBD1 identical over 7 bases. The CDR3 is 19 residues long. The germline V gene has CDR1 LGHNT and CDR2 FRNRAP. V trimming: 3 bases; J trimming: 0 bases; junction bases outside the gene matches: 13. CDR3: CASGLGIEGQITNTGELFF. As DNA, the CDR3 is TGTGCTAGTGGTTTAGGGATCGAGGGACAGATCACGAACACCGGGGAGCTGTTTTTT.

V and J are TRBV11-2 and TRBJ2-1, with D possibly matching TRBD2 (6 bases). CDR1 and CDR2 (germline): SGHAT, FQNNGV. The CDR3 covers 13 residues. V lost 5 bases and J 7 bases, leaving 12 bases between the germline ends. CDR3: CASSEGLKNEQFF. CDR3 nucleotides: TGTGCCAGCAGCGAAGGACTAAAGAATGAGCAGTTCTTC.

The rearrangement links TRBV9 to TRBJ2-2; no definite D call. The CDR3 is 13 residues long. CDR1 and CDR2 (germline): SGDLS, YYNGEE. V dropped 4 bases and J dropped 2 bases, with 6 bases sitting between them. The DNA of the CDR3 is TGTGCCAGCAGCAAAATAAACACCGGGGAGCTGTTTTTT. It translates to CASSKINTGELFF.

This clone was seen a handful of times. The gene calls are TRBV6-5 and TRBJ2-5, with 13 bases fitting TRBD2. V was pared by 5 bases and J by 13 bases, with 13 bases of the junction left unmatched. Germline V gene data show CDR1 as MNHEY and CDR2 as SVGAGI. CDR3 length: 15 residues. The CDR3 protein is CASSPSLAGGPGRYF. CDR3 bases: TGTGCCAGCAGTCCCTCACTAGCGGGAGGGCCCGGTCGGTACTTC.

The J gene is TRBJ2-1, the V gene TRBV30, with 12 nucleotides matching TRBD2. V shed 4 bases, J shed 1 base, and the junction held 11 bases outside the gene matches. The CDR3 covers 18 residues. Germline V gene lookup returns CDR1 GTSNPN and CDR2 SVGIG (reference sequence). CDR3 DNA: TGTGCCTGGATATCTTCTAGCGGGAGGGTTGGTTCCTACAATGAGCAGTTCTTC. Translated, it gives CAWISSSGRVGSYNEQFF.

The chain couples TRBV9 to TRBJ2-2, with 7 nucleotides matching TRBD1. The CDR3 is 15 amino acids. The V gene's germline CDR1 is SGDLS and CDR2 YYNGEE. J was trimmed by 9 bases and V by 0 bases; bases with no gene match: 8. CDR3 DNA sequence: TGTGCCAGCAGCGTAGACGGGACAGTACCTTGGGAGCTGTTTTTT. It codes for CASSVDGTVPWELFF. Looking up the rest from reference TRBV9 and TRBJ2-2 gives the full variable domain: DSGVTQTPKHLITATGQRVTLRCSPRSGDLSVYWYQQSLDQGLQFLIQYYNGEERAKGNILERFSAQQFPDLHSELNLSSLELGDSALYFCASSVDGTVPWELFFGEGSRLTVL.

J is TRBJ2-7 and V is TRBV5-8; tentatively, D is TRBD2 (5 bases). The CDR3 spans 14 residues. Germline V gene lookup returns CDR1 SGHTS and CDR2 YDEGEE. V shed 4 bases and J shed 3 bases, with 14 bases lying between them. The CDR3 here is CASSGKRLYYEQYF. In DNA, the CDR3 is TGTGCCAGCAGCGGGAAGCGGCTCTACTACGAGCAGTACTTC.

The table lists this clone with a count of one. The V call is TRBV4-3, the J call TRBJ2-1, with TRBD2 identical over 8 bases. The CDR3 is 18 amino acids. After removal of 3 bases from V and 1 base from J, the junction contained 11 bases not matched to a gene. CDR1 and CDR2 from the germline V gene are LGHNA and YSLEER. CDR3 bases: TGCGCCAGCAGCCAGAACCCTAGAGGGACTAGTTCCTACAATGAGCAGTTCTTC. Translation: CASSQNPRGTSSYNEQFF.

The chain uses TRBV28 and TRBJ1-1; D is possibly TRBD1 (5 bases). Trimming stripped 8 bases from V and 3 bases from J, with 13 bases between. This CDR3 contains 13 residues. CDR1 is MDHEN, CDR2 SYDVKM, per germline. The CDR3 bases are TGTGCCAGCTCCTTGACCAGGGACACTGAAGCTTTCTTT. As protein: CASSLTRDTEAFF.

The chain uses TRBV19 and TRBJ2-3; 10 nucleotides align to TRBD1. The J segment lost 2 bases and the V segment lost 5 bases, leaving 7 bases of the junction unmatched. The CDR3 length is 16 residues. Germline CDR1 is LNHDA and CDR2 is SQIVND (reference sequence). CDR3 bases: TGTGCCAGTAGTTCCCGGGACAGGGGATACACAGATACGCAGTATTTT. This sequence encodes CASSSRDRGYTDTQYF.

CDR3 coding DNA: TGTGCCAGCAGCTCCCCTTACCAAGAGACCCAGTACTTC. Its protein is CASSSPYQETQYF. The chain links TRBV13 to TRBJ2-5, with D unresolved. Trimming pared 4 bases from V and 0 bases from J, leaving 6 bases between. There are 13 residues in the CDR3. The germline V gene has CDR1 PRHDT and CDR2 FYEKMQ (reference sequence).

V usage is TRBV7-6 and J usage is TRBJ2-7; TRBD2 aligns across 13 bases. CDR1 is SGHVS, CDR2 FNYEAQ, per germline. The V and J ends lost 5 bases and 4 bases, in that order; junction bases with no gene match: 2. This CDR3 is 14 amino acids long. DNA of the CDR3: TGTGCCAGCAGCCTGACTAGCGGGAGGTACGAGCAGTACTTC. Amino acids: CASSLTSGRYEQYF.

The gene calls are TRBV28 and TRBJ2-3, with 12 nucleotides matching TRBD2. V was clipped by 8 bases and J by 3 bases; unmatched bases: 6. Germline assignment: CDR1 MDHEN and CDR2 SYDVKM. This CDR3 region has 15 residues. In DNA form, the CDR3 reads TGTGCCAGCGACAAACTAGCGGGAGGAACAGATACGCAGTATTTT. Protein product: CASDKLAGGTDTQYF.

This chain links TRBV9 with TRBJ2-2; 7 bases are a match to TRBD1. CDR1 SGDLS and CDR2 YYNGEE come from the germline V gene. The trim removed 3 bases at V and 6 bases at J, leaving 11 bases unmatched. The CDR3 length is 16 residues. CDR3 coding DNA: TGTGCCAGCAGCGCCCAGGGGGTCTTAGAGGCCGGGGAGCTGTTTTTT. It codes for CASSAQGVLEAGELFF.

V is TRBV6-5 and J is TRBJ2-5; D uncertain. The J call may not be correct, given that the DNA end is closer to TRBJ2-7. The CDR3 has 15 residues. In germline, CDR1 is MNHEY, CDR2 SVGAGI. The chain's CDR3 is CASSPHELSSYEQYF. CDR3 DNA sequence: TGTGCCAGCAGTCCCCACGAGTTGAGCTCCTACGAGCAGTACTTC.

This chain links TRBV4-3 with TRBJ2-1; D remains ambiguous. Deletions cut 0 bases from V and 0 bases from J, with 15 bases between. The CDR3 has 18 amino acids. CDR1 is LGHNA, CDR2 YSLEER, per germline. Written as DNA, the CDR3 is TGCGCCAGCAGCCAAGATGGCCCTAGAACAAGCTCCTACAATGAGCAGTTCTTC. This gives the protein CASSQDGPRTSSYNEQFF.

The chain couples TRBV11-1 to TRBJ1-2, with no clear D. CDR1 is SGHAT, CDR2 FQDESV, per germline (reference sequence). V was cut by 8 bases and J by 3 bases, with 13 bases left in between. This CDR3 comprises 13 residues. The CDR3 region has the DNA TGTGCCAGCGCGTCCGGGAGACACTATGGCTACACCTTC. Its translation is CASASGRHYGYTF.

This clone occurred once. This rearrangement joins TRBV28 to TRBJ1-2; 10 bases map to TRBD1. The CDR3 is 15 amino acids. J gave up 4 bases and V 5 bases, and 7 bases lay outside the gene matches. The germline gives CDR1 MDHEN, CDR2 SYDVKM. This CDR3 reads CASSLRQGAGYGYTF. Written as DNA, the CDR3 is TGTGCCAGCAGTCTTCGACAGGGGGCGGGCTATGGCTACACCTTC.

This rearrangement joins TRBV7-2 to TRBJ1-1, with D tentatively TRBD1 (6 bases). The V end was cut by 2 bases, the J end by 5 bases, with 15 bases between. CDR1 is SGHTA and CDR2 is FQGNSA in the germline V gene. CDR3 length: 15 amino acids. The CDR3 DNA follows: TGTGCCAGCAGCTTAAGGGGGGGCGCCGGGACTGAAGCTTTCTTT. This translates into CASSLRGGAGTEAFF.

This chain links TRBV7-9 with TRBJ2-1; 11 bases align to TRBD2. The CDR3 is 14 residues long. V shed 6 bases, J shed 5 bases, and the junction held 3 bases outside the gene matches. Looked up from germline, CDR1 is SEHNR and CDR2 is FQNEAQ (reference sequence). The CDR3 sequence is CASRPGLADNEQFF. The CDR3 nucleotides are TGTGCCAGCAGACCGGGACTAGCGGACAATGAGCAGTTCTTC.

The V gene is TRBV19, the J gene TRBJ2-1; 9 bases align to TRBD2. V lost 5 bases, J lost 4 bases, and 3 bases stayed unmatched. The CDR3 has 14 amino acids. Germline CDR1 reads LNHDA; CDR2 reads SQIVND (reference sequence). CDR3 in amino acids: CASSALAGYNEQFF. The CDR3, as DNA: TGTGCCAGTAGTGCCCTAGCGGGATACAATGAGCAGTTCTTC.